The entry below gives a single T cell receptor beta chain sequence along with its context. TCRdb fed the 5' RACE reads into MiXCR, producing one record per CDR3 protein. Of 350,000 to 450,000 distinct CDR3 sequences in the sample, approximately 25% were seen once. The CDR3 is 16 residues long. Germline lookup yields CDR1 LNHDA and CDR2 SQIVND (reference sequence). V lost 5 bases to trimming and J lost 0 bases; unmatched junction nucleotides: 7. This entry is derived from a study of T-cell memory formation after mild COVID-19. The sample taken for sequencing was PBMCs or a T cell subset sorted from them (not recorded which). This receptor was taken from an adult woman who had mild COVID-19 (a few samples of this study predate the infection). Cell type and time point are not known. V and J are TRBV19 and TRBJ2-5, with 9 bases fitting TRBD1. Here the CDR3 DNA reads TGTGCCAGTAGTTCGAACAGGGGGCAGGACCAAGAGACCCAGTACTTC. Amino acids: CASSSNRGQDQETQYF.